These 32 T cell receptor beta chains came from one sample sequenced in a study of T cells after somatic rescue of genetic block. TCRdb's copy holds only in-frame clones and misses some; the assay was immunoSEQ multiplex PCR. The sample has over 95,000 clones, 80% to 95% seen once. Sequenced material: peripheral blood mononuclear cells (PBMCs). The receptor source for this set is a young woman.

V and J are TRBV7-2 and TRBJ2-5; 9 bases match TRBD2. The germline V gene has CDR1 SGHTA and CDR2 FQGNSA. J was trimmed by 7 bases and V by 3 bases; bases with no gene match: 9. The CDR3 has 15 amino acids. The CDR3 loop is CASSLALAGRGTQYF. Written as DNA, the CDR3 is TGTGCCAGCAGCTTGGCCCTAGCGGGACGGGGGACCCAGTACTTC.

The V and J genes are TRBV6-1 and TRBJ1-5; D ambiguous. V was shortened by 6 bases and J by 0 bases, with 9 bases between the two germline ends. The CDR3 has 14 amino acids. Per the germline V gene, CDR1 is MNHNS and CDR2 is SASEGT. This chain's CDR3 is CASSNPGSNQPQHF. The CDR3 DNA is TGTGCCAGCAGCAACCCGGGTAGCAATCAGCCCCAGCATTTT.

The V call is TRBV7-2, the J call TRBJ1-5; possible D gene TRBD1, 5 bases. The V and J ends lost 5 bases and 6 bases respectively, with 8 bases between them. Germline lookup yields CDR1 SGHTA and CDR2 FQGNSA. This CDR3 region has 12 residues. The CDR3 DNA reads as TGTGCCAGCAGCAGGGGTAGTCAGCCCCAGCATTTT. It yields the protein CASSRGSQPQHF.

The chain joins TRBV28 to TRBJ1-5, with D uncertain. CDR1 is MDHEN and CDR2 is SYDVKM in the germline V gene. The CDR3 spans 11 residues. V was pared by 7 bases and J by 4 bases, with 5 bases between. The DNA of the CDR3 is TGTGCCAGCAACTCGAATCAGCCCCAGCATTTT. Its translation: CASNSNQPQHF.

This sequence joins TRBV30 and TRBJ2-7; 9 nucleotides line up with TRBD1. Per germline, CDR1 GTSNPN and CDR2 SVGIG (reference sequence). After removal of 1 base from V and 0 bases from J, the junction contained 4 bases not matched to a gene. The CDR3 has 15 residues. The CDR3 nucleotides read TGTGCCTGGAGTGGGGGGGACAGGGCCTCCTACGAGCAGTACTTC. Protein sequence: CAWSGGDRASYEQYF.

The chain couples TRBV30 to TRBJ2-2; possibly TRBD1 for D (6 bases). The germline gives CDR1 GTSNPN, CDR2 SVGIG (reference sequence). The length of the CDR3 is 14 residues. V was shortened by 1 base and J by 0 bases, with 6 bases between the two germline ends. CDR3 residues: CAWSGTANTGELFF. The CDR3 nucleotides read TGTGCCTGGAGTGGGACAGCGAACACCGGGGAGCTGTTTTTT.

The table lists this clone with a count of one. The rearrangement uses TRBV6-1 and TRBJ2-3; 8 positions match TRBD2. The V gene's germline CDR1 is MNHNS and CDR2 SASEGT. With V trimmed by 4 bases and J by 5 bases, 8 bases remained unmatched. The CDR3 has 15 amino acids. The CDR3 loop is CASSGRGGSEDTQYF. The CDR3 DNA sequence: TGTGCCAGCAGTGGCCGGGGGGGCTCTGAAGATACGCAGTATTTT.

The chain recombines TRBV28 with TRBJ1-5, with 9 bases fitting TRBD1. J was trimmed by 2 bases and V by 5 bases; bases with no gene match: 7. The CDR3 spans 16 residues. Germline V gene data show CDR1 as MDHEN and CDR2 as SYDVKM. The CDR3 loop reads CASSPWRDRGNQPQHF. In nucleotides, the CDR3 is TGTGCCAGCAGTCCTTGGCGGGACAGGGGCAATCAGCCCCAGCATTTT.

The CDR3 DNA follows: TGTGCCAGTATAAGGGCGAGAACAGGGGGAGACTATGGCTACACCTTC. Translated, it gives CASIRARTGGDYGYTF. The V and J genes are TRBV19 and TRBJ1-2, with 8 positions matching TRBD1. The CDR3 covers 16 residues. The junction had 13 bases not matched to a gene; V was cut back by 7 bases and J by 3 bases. The germline V gene encodes CDR1 LNHDA and CDR2 SQIVND (reference sequence).

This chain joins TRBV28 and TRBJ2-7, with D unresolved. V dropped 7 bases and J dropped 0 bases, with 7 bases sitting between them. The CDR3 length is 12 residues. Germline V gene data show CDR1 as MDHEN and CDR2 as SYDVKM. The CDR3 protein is CASTRSSYEQYF. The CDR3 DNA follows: TGTGCCAGCACCAGGTCCTCCTACGAGCAGTACTTC.

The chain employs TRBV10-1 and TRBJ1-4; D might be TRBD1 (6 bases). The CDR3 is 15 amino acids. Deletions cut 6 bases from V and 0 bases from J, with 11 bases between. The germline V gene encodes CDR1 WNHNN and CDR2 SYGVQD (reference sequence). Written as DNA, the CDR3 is TGCGCCAGCAGACCACAGGGTGCAACTAATGAAAAACTGTTTTTT. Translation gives CASRPQGATNEKLFF.

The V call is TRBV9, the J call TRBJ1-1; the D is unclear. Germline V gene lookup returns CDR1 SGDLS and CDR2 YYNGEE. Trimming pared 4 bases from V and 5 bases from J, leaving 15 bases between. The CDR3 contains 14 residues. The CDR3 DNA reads TGTGCCAGCAGCTTCGGCCTAAGAGGGACTGAAGCTTTCTTT. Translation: CASSFGLRGTEAFF.

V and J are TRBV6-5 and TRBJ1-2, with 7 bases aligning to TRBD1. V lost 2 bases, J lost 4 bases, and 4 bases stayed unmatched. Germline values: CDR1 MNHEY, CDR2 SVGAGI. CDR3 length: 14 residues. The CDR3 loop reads CASSYQGQFYGYTF. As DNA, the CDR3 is TGTGCCAGCAGTTACCAGGGACAGTTCTATGGCTACACCTTC.

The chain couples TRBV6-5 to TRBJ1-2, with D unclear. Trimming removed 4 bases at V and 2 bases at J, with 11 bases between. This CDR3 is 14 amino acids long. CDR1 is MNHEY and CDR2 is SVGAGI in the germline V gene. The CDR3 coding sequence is TGTGCCAGCAGTTCTCCGACGAGAAACTATGGCTACACCTTC. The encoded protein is CASSSPTRNYGYTF.

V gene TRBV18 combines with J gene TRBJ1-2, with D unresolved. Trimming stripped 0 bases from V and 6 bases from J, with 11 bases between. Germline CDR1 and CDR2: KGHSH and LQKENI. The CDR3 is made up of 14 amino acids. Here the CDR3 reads CASSPPTDSHGYTF. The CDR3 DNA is TGTGCCAGCTCACCACCGACGGATTCCCATGGCTACACCTTC.

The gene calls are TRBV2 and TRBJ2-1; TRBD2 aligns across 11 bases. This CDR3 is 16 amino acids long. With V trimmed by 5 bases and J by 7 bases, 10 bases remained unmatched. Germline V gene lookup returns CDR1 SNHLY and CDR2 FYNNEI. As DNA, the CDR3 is TGTGCCAGCAGTCAGACTAGCGGGGCCCCGGGGAATGAGCAGTTCTTC. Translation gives CASSQTSGAPGNEQFF.

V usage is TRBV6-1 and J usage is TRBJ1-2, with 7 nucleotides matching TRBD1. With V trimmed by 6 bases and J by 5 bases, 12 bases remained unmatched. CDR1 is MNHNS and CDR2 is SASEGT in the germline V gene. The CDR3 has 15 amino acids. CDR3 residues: CASRTQGWQAYGYTF. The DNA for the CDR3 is TGTGCCAGCAGGACACAGGGGTGGCAGGCATATGGCTACACCTTC.

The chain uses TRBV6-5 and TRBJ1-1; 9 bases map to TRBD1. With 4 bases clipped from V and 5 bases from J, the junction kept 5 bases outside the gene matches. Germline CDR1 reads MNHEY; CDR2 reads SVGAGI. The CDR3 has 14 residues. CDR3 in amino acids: CASSWGQGATEAFF. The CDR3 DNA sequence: TGTGCCAGCAGTTGGGGACAGGGAGCTACTGAAGCTTTCTTT.

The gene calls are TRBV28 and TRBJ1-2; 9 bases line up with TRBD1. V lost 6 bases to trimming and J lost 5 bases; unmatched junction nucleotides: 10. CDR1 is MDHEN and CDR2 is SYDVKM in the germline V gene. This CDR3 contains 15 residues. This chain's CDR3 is CASRWTGEALYGYTF. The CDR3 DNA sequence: TGTGCCAGCAGATGGACAGGGGAAGCTCTTTATGGCTACACCTTC.

This CDR3 reads CASRTGGFGIQYF. DNA for the CDR3: TGTGCCAGCAGAACAGGGGGCTTTGGCATTCAGTACTTC. The V call is TRBV11-2, the J call TRBJ2-4, with 9 bases fitting TRBD1. The CDR3 totals 13 residues. CDR1 and CDR2 (germline): SGHAT, FQNNGV. After removal of 6 bases from V and 9 bases from J, the junction contained 6 bases not matched to a gene.

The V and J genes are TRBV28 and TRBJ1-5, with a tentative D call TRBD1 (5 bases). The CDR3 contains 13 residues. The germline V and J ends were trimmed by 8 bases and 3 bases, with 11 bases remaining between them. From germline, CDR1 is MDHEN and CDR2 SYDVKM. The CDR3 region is CASRTRANQPQHF. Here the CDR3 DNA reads TGTGCCAGCCGAACCAGGGCCAATCAGCCCCAGCATTTT.

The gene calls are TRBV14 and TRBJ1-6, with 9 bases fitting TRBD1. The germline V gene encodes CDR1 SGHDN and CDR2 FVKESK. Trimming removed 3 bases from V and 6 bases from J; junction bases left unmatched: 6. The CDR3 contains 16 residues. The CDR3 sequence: CASSQTQGAANSPLHF. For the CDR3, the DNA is TGTGCCAGCAGCCAGACACAGGGGGCGGCTAATTCACCCCTCCACTTT. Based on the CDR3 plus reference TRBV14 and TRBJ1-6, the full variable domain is EAGVTQFPSHSVIEKGQTVTLRCDPISGHDNLYWYRRVMGKEIKFLLHFVKESKQDESGMPNNRFLAERTGGTYSTLKVQPAELEDSGVYFCASSQTQGAANSPLHFGNGTRLTVT.

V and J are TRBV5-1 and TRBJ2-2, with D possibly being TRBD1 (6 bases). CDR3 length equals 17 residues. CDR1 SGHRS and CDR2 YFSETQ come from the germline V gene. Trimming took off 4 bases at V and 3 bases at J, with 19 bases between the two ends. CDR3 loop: CASSRGQPLGDTGELFF. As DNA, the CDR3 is TGCGCCAGCAGCCGCGGACAGCCCCTAGGGGACACCGGGGAGCTGTTTTTT.

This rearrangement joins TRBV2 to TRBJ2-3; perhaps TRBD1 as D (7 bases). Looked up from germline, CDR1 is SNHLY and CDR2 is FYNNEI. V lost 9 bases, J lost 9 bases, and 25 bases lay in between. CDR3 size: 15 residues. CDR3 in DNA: TGTGCCAGATTTAAAGCCGGGACTCCACAGGGGACGCAGTATTTT. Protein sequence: CARFKAGTPQGTQYF.

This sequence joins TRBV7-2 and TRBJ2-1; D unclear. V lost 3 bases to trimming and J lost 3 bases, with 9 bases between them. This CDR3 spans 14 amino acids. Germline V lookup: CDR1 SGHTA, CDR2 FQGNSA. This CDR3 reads CASSLSGFYNEQFF. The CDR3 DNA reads TGTGCCAGCAGCTTGAGTGGATTCTACAATGAGCAGTTCTTC.

The CDR3 sequence: CATSFRRGSSYEQYF. In DNA form, the CDR3 reads TGTGCCACCAGCTTCCGACGGGGCAGCTCCTACGAGCAGTACTTC. The chain carries TRBV15 and TRBJ2-7; D possibly uses TRBD1 or TRBD2 (5 bases each). This CDR3 has 15 amino acids. The germline gives CDR1 LNHNV, CDR2 YYDKDF (reference sequence). The ends were cut back, 5 bases at V and 0 bases at J, with 14 bases in the middle.

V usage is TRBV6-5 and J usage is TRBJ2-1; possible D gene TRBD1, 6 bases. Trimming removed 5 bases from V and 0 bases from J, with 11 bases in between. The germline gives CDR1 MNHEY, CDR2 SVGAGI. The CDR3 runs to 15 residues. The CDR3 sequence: CASSVSGDSYNEQFF. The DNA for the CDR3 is TGTGCCAGCAGTGTTTCAGGGGACTCCTACAATGAGCAGTTCTTC.

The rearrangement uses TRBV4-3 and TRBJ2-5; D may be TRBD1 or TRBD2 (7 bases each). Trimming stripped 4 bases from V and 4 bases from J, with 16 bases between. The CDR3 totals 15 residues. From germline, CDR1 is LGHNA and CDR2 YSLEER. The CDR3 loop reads CASSRTGEGIETQYF. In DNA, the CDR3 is TGCGCCAGCAGCCGAACAGGGGAGGGAATAGAGACCCAGTACTTC.

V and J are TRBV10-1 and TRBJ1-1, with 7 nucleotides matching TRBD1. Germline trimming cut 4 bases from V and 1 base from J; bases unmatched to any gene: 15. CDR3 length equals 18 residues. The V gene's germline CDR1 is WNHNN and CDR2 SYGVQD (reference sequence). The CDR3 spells CASSGGGPLDRANTEAFF. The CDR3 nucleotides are TGCGCCAGCAGTGGGGGGGGACCGCTCGACAGGGCGAACACTGAAGCTTTCTTT.

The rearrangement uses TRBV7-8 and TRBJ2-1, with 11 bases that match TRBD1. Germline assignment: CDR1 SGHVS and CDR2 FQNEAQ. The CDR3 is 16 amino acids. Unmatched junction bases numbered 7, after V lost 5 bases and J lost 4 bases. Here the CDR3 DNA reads TGTGCCAGCAGCCCTAGGACAGGGGGCACTTACAATGAGCAGTTCTTC. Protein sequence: CASSPRTGGTYNEQFF.

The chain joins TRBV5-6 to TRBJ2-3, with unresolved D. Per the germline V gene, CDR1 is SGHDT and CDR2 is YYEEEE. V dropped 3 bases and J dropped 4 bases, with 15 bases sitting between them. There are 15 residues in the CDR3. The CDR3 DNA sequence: TGTGCCAGCAGCTCTGACATGGAGAGCGCAGATACGCAGTATTTT. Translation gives CASSSDMESADTQYF.

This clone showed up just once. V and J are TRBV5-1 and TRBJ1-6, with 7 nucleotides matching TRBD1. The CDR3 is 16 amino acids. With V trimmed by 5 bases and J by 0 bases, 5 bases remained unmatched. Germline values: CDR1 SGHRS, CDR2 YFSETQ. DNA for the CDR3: TGCGCCAGCAGGGCAGGGGGGAGCTCCTATAATTCACCCCTCCACTTT. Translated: CASRAGGSSYNSPLHF.